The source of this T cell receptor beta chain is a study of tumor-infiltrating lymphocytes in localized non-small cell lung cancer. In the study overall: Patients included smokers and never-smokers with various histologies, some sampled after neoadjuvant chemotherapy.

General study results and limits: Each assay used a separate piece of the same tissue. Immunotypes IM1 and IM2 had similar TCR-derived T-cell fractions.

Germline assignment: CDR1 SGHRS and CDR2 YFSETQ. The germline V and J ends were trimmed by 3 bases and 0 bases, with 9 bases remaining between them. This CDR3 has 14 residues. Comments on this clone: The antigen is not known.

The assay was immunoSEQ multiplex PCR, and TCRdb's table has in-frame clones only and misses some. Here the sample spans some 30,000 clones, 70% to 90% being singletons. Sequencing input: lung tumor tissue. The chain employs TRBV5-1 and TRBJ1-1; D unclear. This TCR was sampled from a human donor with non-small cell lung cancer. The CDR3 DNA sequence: TGCGCCAGCAGCTCAGATTACATGAACACTGAAGCTTTCTTT. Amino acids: CASSSDYMNTEAFF.